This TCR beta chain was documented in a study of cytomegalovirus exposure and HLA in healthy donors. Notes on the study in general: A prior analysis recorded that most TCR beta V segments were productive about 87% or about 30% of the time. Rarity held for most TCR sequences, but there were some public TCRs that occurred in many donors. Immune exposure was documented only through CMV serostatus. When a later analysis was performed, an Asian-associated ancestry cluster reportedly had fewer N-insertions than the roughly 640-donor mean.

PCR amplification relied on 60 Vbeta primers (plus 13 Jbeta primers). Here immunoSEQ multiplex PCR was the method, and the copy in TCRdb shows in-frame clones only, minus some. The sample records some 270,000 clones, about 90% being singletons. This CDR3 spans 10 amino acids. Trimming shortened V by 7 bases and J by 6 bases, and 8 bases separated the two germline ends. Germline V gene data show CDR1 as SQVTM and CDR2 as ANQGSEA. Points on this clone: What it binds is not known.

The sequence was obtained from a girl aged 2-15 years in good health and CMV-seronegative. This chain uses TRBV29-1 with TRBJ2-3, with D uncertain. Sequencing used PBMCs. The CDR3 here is CSGVRDTQYF. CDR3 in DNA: TGCAGCGGAGTCCGGGATACGCAGTATTTT.